The 21 T cell receptor beta chains presented below share a single source sample, sequenced in a study of blood T cell repertoires in COVID-19. The table came from immunoSEQ multiplex PCR; TCRdb's copy has only in-frame clones and leaves some out. Among tens of thousands of clones, approximately 83% were seen once, and the ten largest hold 14%. Sequencing was done on a sample of peripheral blood. The receptor source for this set is a human donor in a cohort sampled during active COVID-19.

This clone came up once. This chain links TRBV3-1 (or the pseudogene TRBV3-2) with TRBJ1-2; D is uncertain. The CDR3 totals 14 residues. Trimming pared 0 bases from V and 8 bases from J, leaving 13 bases between. The V gene's germline CDR1 is LGHDT and CDR2 YNNKEL (reference sequence). CDR3 DNA sequence: TGTGCCAGCAGCCAAGATACGGGAAAAGGAGGCTACACCTTC. This translates into CASSQDTGKGGYTF.

This clone has a single count. The rearrangement links TRBV7-9 to TRBJ2-1, with a weak D call TRBD2 (5 bases). V lost 5 bases, J lost 3 bases, and 14 bases lay in between. The germline CDR1 and CDR2 sequences are SEHNR and FQNEAQ (reference sequence). The CDR3 sequence is 15 residues long. CDR3 nucleotides: TGTGCCAGCAGCGATGGACCGGGAAGCTACAATGAGCAGTTCTTC. This translates into CASSDGPGSYNEQFF.

This rearrangement joins TRBV19 to TRBJ2-7, with D perhaps matching TRBD2 (5 bases). Looked up from germline, CDR1 is LNHDA and CDR2 is SQIVND (reference sequence). This CDR3 has 11 amino acids. The germline V and J ends were trimmed by 3 bases and 7 bases, with 7 bases remaining between them. For the CDR3, the DNA is TGTGCCAGTAGTATCAGGAGGGAGCAGTACTTC. Amino acids: CASSIRREQYF.

This clone was picked up one time. This chain's CDR3 is CASSLAGWEATNYGYTF. CDR3 nucleotides: TGCGCCAGCAGCTTGGCCGGGTGGGAGGCGACCAACTATGGCTACACCTTC. The chain carries TRBV5-1 and TRBJ1-2; no definite D call. Trimming left V 0 bases short and J 2 bases short, with 17 bases between. The CDR3 has 17 residues. The germline V gene has CDR1 SGHRS and CDR2 YFSETQ.

The CDR3 region is CAWRLTDRDWSPLHF. The CDR3 coding sequence is TGTGCCTGGAGACTAACGGACAGGGATTGGTCACCCCTCCACTTT. V usage is TRBV30 and J usage is TRBJ1-6; 8 bases map to TRBD1. V shed 3 bases, J shed 10 bases, and the junction held 11 bases outside the gene matches. The CDR3 contains 15 residues. Germline V lookup: CDR1 GTSNPN, CDR2 SVGIG (reference sequence).

V and J are TRBV5-1 and TRBJ2-1; 12 nucleotides match TRBD2. The CDR3 covers 16 residues. V dropped 3 bases and J dropped 6; count of bases not matched to a gene: 7. Germline V lookup: CDR1 SGHRS, CDR2 YFSETQ. CDR3 loop: CASSSHASGRANEQFF. The DNA for the CDR3 is TGCGCCAGCAGCTCCCACGCTAGCGGGAGGGCCAATGAGCAGTTCTTC. Full variable domain (outside the CDR3, taken from reference TRBV5-1 and TRBJ2-1): KAGVTQTPRYLIKTRGQQVTLSCSPISGHRSVSWYQQTPGQGLQFLFEYFSETQRNKGNFPGRFSGRQFSNSRSEMNVSTLELGDSALYLCASSSHASGRANEQFFGPGTRLTVL.

This clone was detected only a few times. The junction shows a germline mismatch at one end, possibly a read error. V gene TRBV7-9 combines with J gene TRBJ2-7; the match to TRBD1 covers 10 bases. The CDR3 consists of 15 residues. Germline V lookup: CDR1 SEHNR, CDR2 FQNEAQ (reference sequence). CDR3 residues: CASSSGTGASHEQYF. For the CDR3, the DNA is TGTGCCAGCAGCTCCGGGACAGGGGCCTCCCACGAGCAGTACTTC.

V is TRBV23-1 and J is TRBJ1-1; TRBD1 aligns across 10 bases. TRBV23-1 is sorted into the ORF group, with uncertain function. This CDR3 is 16 amino acids long. The J segment lost 4 bases and the V segment lost 2 bases, leaving 7 bases of the junction unmatched. CDR3 loop: CASSQTRQGASTEAFF. The DNA of the CDR3 is TGCGCCAGCAGTCAAACCCGACAGGGGGCGAGCACTGAAGCTTTCTTT.

This chain joins TRBV3-1 (or the pseudogene TRBV3-2) and TRBJ1-2; the D gene is possibly TRBD1 (5 bases). V lost 4 bases, J lost 4 bases, and 13 bases lay in between. CDR1 LGHDT and CDR2 YNNKEL come from the germline V gene (reference sequence). The CDR3 sequence is 14 residues long. The CDR3 loop is CASSPGGSLYGYTF. In nucleotides, the CDR3 is TGTGCCAGCAGCCCTGGGGGGAGTCTCTATGGCTACACCTTC.

The chain employs TRBV6-5 and TRBJ1-2; no clear D gene. Germline assignment: CDR1 MNHEY and CDR2 SVGAGI. V was clipped by 5 bases and J by 4 bases, with 8 bases between them. The CDR3 spans 12 residues. The CDR3 DNA is TGTGCCAGCAGTCGGGGATTCTATGGCTACACCTTC. Translation: CASSRGFYGYTF.

This clone appeared a single time. This chain joins TRBV24-1 and TRBJ2-7; tentatively, D is TRBD2 (7 bases). The CDR3 is 15 amino acids. V lost 4 bases and J 3 bases, leaving 15 bases between the germline ends. Germline V CDR1 and CDR2: KGHDR, SFDVKD. The CDR3 sequence: CATSEGGRDIYEQYF. For the CDR3, the DNA is TGTGCCACCAGTGAAGGGGGGAGGGATATCTACGAGCAGTACTTC.

The J gene is TRBJ2-3, the V gene TRBV28; 9 bases are a match to TRBD1. The CDR3 spans 15 residues. The V segment lost 2 bases and the J segment 6 bases; nucleotides outside the gene matches: 6. CDR1 and CDR2 from the germline V gene are MDHEN and SYDVKM. CDR3 sequence reads: CASSLRDRVVDTQYF. The DNA for the CDR3 is TGTGCCAGCAGTTTACGGGACAGGGTTGTGGATACGCAGTATTTT. The complete variable domain, with remaining parts taken from reference TRBV28 and TRBJ2-3, reads DVKVTQSSRYLVKRTGEKVFLECVQDMDHENMFWYRQDPGLGLRLIYFSYDVKMKEKGDIPEGYSVSREKKERFSLILESASTNQTSMYLCASSLRDRVVDTQYFGPGTRLTVL.

The rearrangement joins TRBV27 to TRBJ1-2; D might be TRBD1 (6 bases). Germline CDR1 is MNHEY and CDR2 is SMNVEV (reference sequence). V lost 6 bases, J lost 5 bases, and 13 bases lay in between. The length of the CDR3 is 13 residues. Written as DNA, the CDR3 is TGTGCCAGCAGACAGGGTAAAGAATATGGCTACACCTTC. This gives the protein CASRQGKEYGYTF.

The chain links TRBV18 to TRBJ2-7, with D possibly being TRBD2 (6 bases). The CDR3 consists of 17 residues. The V and J ends lost 1 base and 2 bases respectively, with 18 bases between them. Germline loops: CDR1 KGHSH, CDR2 LQKENI. The CDR3 bases are TGTGCCAGCTCACCACACCGGGCGACGGAGGGTCCCTACGAGCAGTACTTC. Protein: CASSPHRATEGPYEQYF. The whole variable domain, remainder taken from reference TRBV18 and TRBJ2-7, is NAGVMQNPRHLVRRRGQEARLRCSPMKGHSHVYWYRQLPEEGLKFMVYLQKENIIDESGMPKERFSAEFPKEGPSILRIQQVVRGDSAAYFCASSPHRATEGPYEQYFGPGTRLTVT.

In this sample, this clone turned up once. V and J are TRBV24-1 and TRBJ2-5; 7 bases are a match to TRBD2. The ends lost 10 bases at V and 5 bases at J; junction bases unmatched: 9. The germline gives CDR1 KGHDR, CDR2 SFDVKD. This CDR3 contains 13 residues. Here the CDR3 reads CATMGGVRETQYF. Here the CDR3 DNA reads TGTGCCACGATGGGAGGGGTCCGCGAGACCCAGTACTTC.

This clone appeared a few times. The rearrangement links TRBV4-2 to TRBJ2-7; D is possibly TRBD1 (6 bases). This CDR3 has 15 residues. The V gene's germline CDR1 is LGHNA and CDR2 YNFKEQ. Trimming removed 0 bases from V and 7 bases from J, with 16 bases in between. The DNA of the CDR3 is TGTGCCAGCAGCCAAGAAAACAGGGAGACAAGGGAGCAGTACTTC. Translation: CASSQENRETREQYF.

This chain connects TRBV27 to TRBJ1-3, with D possibly TRBD1 on 6 matching bases. V gave up 8 bases and J gave up 7 bases, with 15 bases separating them. The CDR3 covers 13 residues. Looked up from germline, CDR1 is MNHEY and CDR2 is SMNVEV (reference sequence). The DNA of the CDR3 is TGTGCCAGCTGGCAACAGGGACGGAACACCATATATTTT. This gives the protein CASWQQGRNTIYF.

The chain joins TRBV7-2 to TRBJ2-2; D ambiguous. The CDR3 totals 12 residues. The germline gives CDR1 SGHTA, CDR2 FQGNSA. V lost 3 bases and J lost 7, with 6 bases in between. CDR3 sequence reads: CASSFRGGELFF. As DNA, the CDR3 is TGTGCCAGCAGCTTTAGAGGCGGGGAGCTGTTTTTT.

The table lists this clone with a count of one. V gene TRBV4-2 combines with J gene TRBJ2-7; possible D gene TRBD1, 6 bases. Germline V gene sequence: CDR1 LGHNA, CDR2 YNFKEQ. The CDR3 runs 15 residues. V was pared by 4 bases and J by 3 bases, with 16 bases between. The CDR3 reads CASSRSRTEHYEQYF. The CDR3 DNA is TGTGCCAGCAGCCGGAGCCGGACAGAACACTACGAGCAGTACTTC.

The chain couples TRBV28 to TRBJ2-7, with D hard to call. V dropped 6 bases and J dropped 1 base, with 7 bases sitting between them. Germline-derived CDR1 and CDR2 are MDHEN and SYDVKM. This CDR3 region has 12 residues. CDR3 loop: CASSPNSYEQYF. The DNA of the CDR3 is TGTGCCAGCAGCCCTAATTCCTACGAGCAGTACTTC.

The chain uses TRBV7-3 and TRBJ2-1; no clear D gene. CDR3 length: 13 amino acids. Trimming removed 2 bases from V and 6 bases from J, with 8 bases in between. CDR1 and CDR2 (germline): SGHTA, FQGTGA. The CDR3: CASSLSPSNEQFF. In DNA form, the CDR3 reads TGTGCCAGCAGCTTATCCCCATCCAATGAGCAGTTCTTC.